The rows below give T cell receptor beta chains drawn from one sample of a study of T cells in Graves' hyperthyroidism and ophthalmopathy. TCRdb passed the multiplex PCR reads through MiXCR, listing each CDR3 protein once. The sample records about 420,000 distinct CDR3 sequences, 15% to 19% being singletons. The specimen sequenced was blood. The receptor source for this set is a woman in her late teens or twenties with Graves' hyperthyroidism. Each CDR3 is given with its conserved first and last residue. The D gene is left open where the match is weak. Clone sizes are given selectively: once, few, many, or a class where the clone is expanded.

j_call | d_call | cdr3_length | v_call | clone_size | cdr3_aa | cdr3_nt
TRBJ1-3 | . | 14 | TRBV12-3/TRBV12-4 | . | CASRGQVSGNTIYF | TGTGCCAGCCGTGGGCAGGTCTCTGGAAACACCATATATTTT
TRBJ2-2 | . | 17 | TRBV28 | . | CASSFFGGDTHAGELFF | TGTGCCAGCAGTTTCTTTGGCGGGGATACGCACGCCGGGGAGCTGTTTTTT
TRBJ2-7 | TRBD1 | 15 | TRBV5-1 | many | CASSSGQGDSYEQYF | TGCGCCAGCAGCTCCGGACAGGGGGATTCCTACGAGCAGTACTTC
TRBJ2-1 | . | 22 | TRBV5-1 | . | CASSSSGDRDLFRTSVYNEQFF | TGCGCCAGCAGCTCTTCCGGGGACAGGGATTTATTTAGGACTAGCGTTTACAATGAGCAGTTCTTC
TRBJ1-2 | . | 15 | TRBV6-1 | many | CASSNPPTGFYGYTF | TGTGCCAGCAGCAATCCACCGACAGGTTTTTATGGCTACACCTTC
TRBJ2-5 | TRBD1 | 16 | TRBV5-1 | many | CASIVRPGGVGKTQYF | TGCGCCAGCATCGTAAGACCAGGGGGCGTGGGAAAGACCCAGTACTTC
TRBJ2-7 | TRBD1 | 15 | TRBV3-1 | many | CASSQSDRGIGEQYF | TGTGCCAGCAGCCAGTCGGACAGGGGGATAGGCGAGCAGTACTTC
TRBJ2-7 | TRBD2 | 15 | TRBV12-3/TRBV12-4 | many | CASSLRGGNSYEQYF | TGTGCCAGCAGTTTGAGGGGAGGGAACTCCTACGAGCAGTACTTC
TRBJ1-1 | . | 17 | TRBV11-2 | . | CASSLPGQGPMNTEAFF | TGTGCCAGCAGCTTACCGGGACAAGGGCCCATGAACACTGAAGCTTTCTTT
TRBJ1-4 | TRBD1 | 13 | TRBV20-1 | few | CSAAGTGKFQLFF | TGCAGTGCCGCCGGGACAGGGAAGTTCCAACTGTTTTTT
TRBJ2-7 | TRBD1 | 15 | TRBV19 | few | CASSPSDRPSYEQYF | TGTGCCAGTAGCCCCTCGGACAGGCCCTCCTACGAGCAGTACTTC
TRBJ2-5 | . | 13 | TRBV7-3 | many | CASSLTFSETQYF | TGTGCCAGCAGCTTAACCTTTTCAGAGACCCAGTACTTC
TRBJ1-4 | . | 16 | TRBV12-3/TRBV12-4 | . | CASSPGGGTVVEKLFF | TGTGCCAGCAGTCCCGGGGGGGGCACCGTTGTTGAAAAACTGTTTTTT
TRBJ2-3 | . | 14 | TRBV7-3 | few | CASSFDPVADTQYF | TGTGCCAGCAGCTTCGATCCGGTCGCAGATACGCAGTATTTT
TRBJ2-2 | TRBD1 | 16 | TRBV28 | few | CASSSDRGGNTGELFF | TGTGCCAGCAGTTCTGACAGGGGGGGGAACACCGGGGAGCTGTTTTTT
TRBJ2-1 | . | 11 | TRBV20-1 | few | CSARLTREQFF | TGCAGTGCTAGATTGACGAGGGAGCAGTTCTTC
TRBJ2-5 | TRBD1 | 15 | TRBV2 | many | CASNRDRGFQETQYF | TGTGCCAGCAACCGGGACAGGGGTTTCCAAGAGACCCAGTACTTC
TRBJ2-3 | . | 12 | TRBV29-1 | few | CSLGITADTQYF | TGCAGCCTAGGGATCACAGCCGATACGCAGTATTTT
TRBJ1-1 | . | 13 | TRBV10-3 | many | CAISEGTYTEAFF | TGTGCCATCAGTGAGGGGACATACACTGAAGCTTTCTTT
TRBJ2-3 | . | 15 | TRBV10-3 | . | CAIRDPGHVEDTQYF | TGTGCCATCAGAGACCCGGGACACGTTGAAGATACGCAGTATTTT
TRBJ1-3 | . | 16 | TRBV7-2 | . | CASSARDGTSGNTIYF | TGTGCCAGCAGCGCTAGGGACGGTACCTCTGGAAACACCATATATTTT
TRBJ2-1 | TRBD2 | 16 | TRBV5-1 | many | CASSLGGTSGHNEQFF | TGCGCCAGCAGCTTGGGGGGGACTAGCGGACACAATGAGCAGTTCTTC
TRBJ2-7 | . | 18 | TRBV20-1 | many | CSARDRRESVGTAYEQYF | TGCAGTGCTAGAGATCGGAGGGAATCCGTCGGGACAGCCTACGAGCAGTACTTC
TRBJ1-4 | . | 16 | TRBV11-2 | many | CASSPTRGGTLEKLFF | TGTGCCAGCAGCCCCACCCGGGGCGGGACACTTGAAAAACTGTTTTTT
TRBJ2-1 | . | 13 | TRBV18 | . | CASSLRGGDEQFF | TGTGCCAGCTCTCTCAGGGGGGGAGATGAGCAGTTCTTC
TRBJ2-5 | TRBD1 | 13 | TRBV20-1 | many | CSARSDRGETQYF | TGCAGTGCTAGGTCTGACAGGGGGGAGACCCAGTACTTC
TRBJ1-4 | . | 14 | TRBV10-3 | once | CAISQGSTNEKLFF | TGTGCCATCAGCCAGGGGTCAACTAATGAAAAACTGTTTTTT
TRBJ1-5 | . | 17 | TRBV18 | many | CASSPLPRADGEQPQHF | TGTGCCAGCTCACCACTTCCCCGGGCCGACGGGGAACAGCCCCAGCATTTT
TRBJ2-7 | . | 13 | TRBV3-1 | many | CASSQTGTDEQYF | TGTGCCAGCAGCCAAACAGGGACCGACGAGCAGTACTTC
TRBJ2-1 | TRBD2 | 17 | TRBV4-1 | few | CASSPLVLADSYNEQFF | TGCGCCAGCAGCCCCCTGGTACTAGCGGATTCCTACAATGAGCAGTTCTTC
TRBJ2-1 | . | 16 | TRBV3-1 | many | CASSQVGGSSYNEQFF | TGTGCCAGCAGCCAAGTGGGGGGAAGCTCCTACAATGAGCAGTTCTTC
TRBJ1-1 | . | 14 | TRBV7-9 | many | CASSFFDGDTEAFF | TGTGCCAGCAGCTTCTTCGACGGCGACACTGAAGCTTTCTTT
TRBJ2-3 | . | 17 | TRBV4-1 | once | CASSLLFSMPSTDTQYF | TGCGCCAGCAGCCTCTTGTTCTCGATGCCAAGCACAGATACGCAGTATTTT
TRBJ1-2 | TRBD1 | 16 | TRBV3-1 | many | CASSQEGTGNSYGYTF | TGTGCCAGCAGCCAAGAGGGGACAGGGAACAGCTATGGCTACACCTTC
TRBJ1-2 | . | 13 | TRBV27 | . | CVSGTLRSYGYTF | TGTGTCAGCGGGACTCTCAGGAGCTATGGCTACACCTTC
TRBJ2-2 | TRBD1 | 15 | TRBV5-1 | . | CASSLVDRATGELFF | TGTGCCAGCAGCTTGGTAGACAGGGCCACCGGGGAGCTGTTTTTT
TRBJ1-1 | . | 14 | TRBV18 | few | CASSPMKQATEAFF | TGTGCCAGCTCACCCATGAAGCAGGCTACTGAAGCTTTCTTT
TRBJ2-5 | TRBD2 | 14 | TRBV7-8 | . | CASSLELAGEAQYF | TGTGCCAGCAGCTTAGAACTAGCGGGAGAGGCCCAGTACTTC
TRBJ2-3 | . | 16 | TRBV20-1 | few | CSARVEGGPGTDTQYF | TGCAGTGCTAGAGTAGAGGGGGGGCCGGGCACAGATACGCAGTATTTT
TRBJ1-1 | . | 16 | TRBV7-9 | few | CASSWRDSTRDTEAFF | TGTGCCAGCAGCTGGAGAGACAGCACGAGAGACACTGAAGCTTTCTTT
TRBJ2-1 | . | 15 | TRBV20-1 | many | CSARDFSGSYNEQFF | TGCAGTGCTAGAGATTTTTCAGGTAGCTACAATGAGCAGTTCTTC
TRBJ2-1 | . | 13 | TRBV28 | many | CASSSGSGTEQFF | TGTGCCAGCAGTTCAGGGTCTGGTACTGAGCAGTTCTTC
TRBJ1-2 | TRBD1 | 16 | TRBV7-9 | . | CASSQGVRGGQYGYTF | TGTGCCAGTAGCCAGGGGGTGCGCGGAGGGCAATATGGCTACACCTTC
TRBJ1-5 | . | 16 | TRBV6-1 | few | CASSETPRITNQPQHF | TGTGCCAGCAGCGAAACGCCCAGGATAACCAATCAGCCCCAGCATTTT
TRBJ1-1 | . | 13 | TRBV6-4 | . | CASSAGRGTEAFF | TGTGCCAGCAGTGCCGGCAGGGGAACTGAAGCTTTCTTT